Included here is one TCR beta chain sequence, with context. This clonotype came up many times. What this receptor recognizes is not known. No base quality values were provided; no much bigger clone lies one nucleotide off. The data derive from a study of tumor-infiltrating lymphocytes in primary liver carcinoma (dated by TCRdb to 2017 to 2019). At the level of the whole study: Hepatocellular carcinoma (four) or combined HCC and intrahepatic cholangiocarcinoma (one) was present in the five patients, who were three men and two women aged 30 to 69 years. TCRbeta repertoire sequencing, expression microarrays and whole-exome sequencing were combined in the study across five regions of each liver tumor, with adjacent normal tissue and blood also included. The five patients had tumors staged T1-T3 N0M0, with maximum diameters ranging from about 4.2 to 10 cm. To link TCRbeta repertoire diversity to the local molecular phenotype, the roughly 24 tumor region samples were profiled with Agilent mRNA microarrays. Roughly 3.5 to 8 million productive TCRbeta reads were obtained per sample, and no significant difference in read depth was found between tissue types. A total of roughly 35 specimens from 5 patients, comprising approximately 25 tumor regions, 5 adjacent noncancerous liver tissues and 5 peripheral blood samples, were covered by TCRbeta repertoire sequencing. Repertoires from technical replicates were highly reproducible, with mean shared-clone rates near 0.89 and correlation coefficients above 0.95.

Summary of the overall study and its limitations: Only the TCR beta chain was sequenced, so true repertoire diversity is likely underestimated because unpaired alpha chains were not captured. A significantly larger repertoire fraction was made up by the top 250 clones in tumors than in blood (p = 0.039). With just 4 or 5 patients in the study, the authors point out that the findings should be validated in a larger study. Since the samples were bulk and unsorted, there was no way to compare CD4+ and CD8+ T cell repertoires. Only roughly 7-25% of top clones appeared in all five regions of a tumor, which suggests that tumor-infiltrating T cells are spatially heterogeneous. Consistent with antigen-driven expansion, pairs of tumor regions showed higher repertoire overlap (mean roughly 36%) than either tumor-adjacent pairs (around 17%) or tumor-blood pairs (roughly 14%).

The germline V gene sets CDR1 to SGHDT and CDR2 to YYEEEE. Trimming takes 7 bases from V and 9 bases from J, and the germline ends sit 19 bases apart. Inclusive of the bounding cysteine and phenylalanine, the CDR3 is 13 residues long. Left in the record is the CDR3 DNA by itself, 39 bases read in frame from the first base. A constant-region primer and ProtoScript II reverse transcriptase were used to reverse-transcribe TCRbeta-specific cDNA from around 540 ng total RNA. TCRbeta libraries were built with three nested multiplex PCR rounds, a slightly modified ARM-PCR procedure. Each of the first two PCR rounds ran for about 9 cycles and used multiplex TRBV1-TRBV30 forward primers together with a Cbeta reverse primer. Sample barcodes and Illumina adapters were attached in a final 25-cycle PCR using Deep VentR polymerase. Amplicons of 200-500 bp were gel-purified with a QIAquick gel extraction kit before sequencing. TCRbeta amplicons were sequenced on an Illumina HiSeq 2500 with 250-bp paired-end reads. From the authors' description of their analysis: Reads were quality-trimmed with Trimmomatic v0.33, and paired reads were merged with FLASH v1.2.11 to recover full CDR3 sequences. V, D and J germline segments were assigned to the rearranged TCRbeta sequences by MiGEC v1.2.1b. Clonotype statistics and Shannon-Wiener diversity indices were computed with VDJtools v1.0.0. Except for diversity analysis, only the 250 most abundant clonotypes of each sample were used in subsequent analyses to reduce sampling bias. Using fastp trimming at Q25 and MiXCR clonotype assembly, TCRdb reanalyzed the public sequencing data and kept in-frame beta chains. For every CDR3 protein sequence, its rows merge into one entry that carries the most common genes and DNA. These V and J calls originate from TCRdb's pipeline instead of the authors' own analysis. The sample has approximately 30,000 distinct CDR3 sequences on record, around 71% of them singletons. 25% to 40% of the sample comes from the top ten.

Total RNA and DNA were co-extracted without cell sorting from approximately 20-30 mg of bulk tissue using the AllPrep DNA/RNA mini kit. Roughly five patients with histopathologically diagnosed primary liver carcinoma underwent surgical resection in China between late 2015 and 2016. At the time of sampling, the patients had chronic HBV infection and had not received any treatment. Five spatially separated regions were sampled from each tumor: the superior, inferior, left-lateral and right-lateral poles, plus the tumor centre. More than 85% viable tumor cells were found by histology in every tumor sample. Pieces of fresh tumor and adjacent tissue were cut in half, with one half kept in RNAlater at -80 degrees C and the other half sent for histology.

The V and J genes are TRBV5-6 and TRBJ2-5; matching of 6 bases hints at TRBD2 as the D gene. The sequencing sample was made of liver tumor tissue from sampling region 3. The sample's cell subset or site label, in plain terms: tumor region T3, left-lateral pole. The clonotype was recovered from a woman aged 25-40 years with primary liver carcinoma and hepatitis B virus infection. The CDR3 region: CASGETRWEAQYF. The nucleotides are TGTGCCAGCGGAGAGACTAGATGGGAGGCCCAGTACTTC.